Below are 24 T cell receptor beta chains sequenced from a single sample in a study of blood T cells in healthy people across ages. Alongside a J-beta primer mix, a sample-barcoded 5' primer served in a second PCR lasting 7 to 11 cycles. TCRdb analysed the 5' RACE reads with MiXCR anew, one entry per CDR3 protein. Of 650,000 or so distinct CDR3 sequences in the sample, 52% were seen once. The source material was blood. The origin of the receptors is an elderly woman in good health.

This sequence joins TRBV29-1 and TRBJ2-6; weak D call: TRBD1 (5 bases). Germline CDR1 and CDR2: SQVTM and ANQGSEA. The CDR3 consists of 15 residues. Trimming pared 3 bases from V and 4 bases from J, leaving 13 bases between. For the CDR3, the DNA is TGCAGCGTTGAGTCAGGGTTCTCCGGGGCCAACGTCCTGACTTTC. Protein sequence: CSVESGFSGANVLTF. Full variable domain (outside the CDR3, taken from reference TRBV29-1 and TRBJ2-6): SAVISQKPSRDICQRGTSLTIQCQVDSQVTMMFWYRQQPGQSLTLIATANQGSEATYESGFVIDKFPISRPNLTFSTLTVSNMSPEDSSIYLCSVESGFSGANVLTFGAGSRLTVL.

This clonotype occurred many times. V is TRBV12-3 or TRBV12-4 and J is TRBJ2-1; tentatively, D is TRBD1 or TRBD2 (5 bases each). CDR3 length: 16 amino acids. Trimming pared 6 bases from V and 2 bases from J, leaving 17 bases between. Written as DNA, the CDR3 is TGTGCCAGCAGAGAGGGGATCAGGGTCACCTACAATGAGCAGTTCTTC. This sequence encodes CASREGIRVTYNEQFF.

This clonotype has ten or more counts. This chain joins TRBV7-9 and TRBJ2-1; 12 bases map to TRBD2. There are 18 residues in the CDR3. V gave up 5 bases and J gave up 0 bases; unmatched junction bases: 8. Germline CDR1 SEHNR, CDR2 FQNEAQ (reference sequence). CDR3 sequence (DNA): TGTGCCAGCAGCCCAGGACGACTAGCGGGGGACTCCTACAATGAGCAGTTCTTC. Protein sequence: CASSPGRLAGDSYNEQFF.

The CDR3 protein is CSARNRLRTNEKLFF. The CDR3, as DNA: TGCAGTGCTAGGAACAGGCTGAGAACTAATGAAAAACTGTTTTTT. The gene calls are TRBV20-1 and TRBJ1-4; tentatively, D is TRBD1 (5 bases). V was trimmed by 3 bases and J by 1 base, leaving 12 bases between them. Germline-derived CDR1 and CDR2 are DFQATT and SNEGSKA (reference sequence). CDR3 size: 15 residues.

This sequence joins TRBV20-1 and TRBJ1-5, with a possible D match to TRBD1 (5 bases). The CDR3 is 13 amino acids. Germline CDR1 DFQATT, CDR2 SNEGSKA (reference sequence). Trimming cost V 4 bases and J 4 bases, with 11 bases left between them. The CDR3 coding sequence is TGCAGTGCTAAACCCCCAGGGAATCAGCCCCAGCATTTT. Residues: CSAKPPGNQPQHF.

The rearrangement uses TRBV10-3 and TRBJ2-7, with a tentative D call TRBD1 (6 bases). Per germline, CDR1 ENHRY and CDR2 SYGVKD. The CDR3 has 16 residues. V was cut by 1 base and J by 2 bases, with 15 bases left in between. CDR3 loop: CAISEYGTILTYEQYF. The DNA of the CDR3 is TGTGCCATCAGTGAGTACGGGACAATATTAACCTACGAGCAGTACTTC.

V is TRBV28 and J is TRBJ2-7, with a possible D match to TRBD1 (5 bases). The ends were cut back, 2 bases at V and 3 bases at J, with 11 bases in the middle. Per the germline V gene, CDR1 is MDHEN and CDR2 is SYDVKM. This CDR3 has 14 amino acids. CDR3 residues: CASSLTQAHYEQYF. Here the CDR3 DNA reads TGTGCCAGCAGTTTAACACAGGCTCACTACGAGCAGTACTTC.

For this clonotype: A read error may explain this, as a much larger clone is one base away. V and J are TRBV7-9 and TRBJ1-2; 7 bases match TRBD1. V trimming: 1 base; J trimming: 5 bases; junction bases outside the gene matches: 4. Germline CDR1 and CDR2: SEHNR and FQNEAQ (reference sequence). The CDR3 extends over 14 amino acids. The CDR3 spells CASSLGDSMYGYTF. Here the CDR3 DNA reads TGTGCCAGCAGCTTAGGGGACAGCATGTATGGCTACACCTTC.

This clonotype was seen at least ten times. The rearrangement links TRBV30 to TRBJ2-5, with D possibly matching TRBD1 (5 bases). This CDR3 contains 13 residues. Trimming removed 4 bases from V and 3 bases from J, with 12 bases in between. The germline gives CDR1 GTSNPN, CDR2 SVGIG (reference sequence). CDR3 residues: CAWTGLSKETQYF. CDR3 bases: TGTGCCTGGACAGGGTTATCAAAAGAGACCCAGTACTTC.

This clonotype came up once. Compared with germline, one end of the junction differs, possibly owing to a read error. The rearrangement links TRBV12-3 or TRBV12-4 to TRBJ1-1; D gene ambiguous. There are 13 residues in the CDR3. The chain's CDR3 is CANSAYGSTEAFF. CDR3 DNA: TGTGCCAACAGTGCATATGGGAGCACTGAAGCTTTCTTT.

Turning to this clonotype: Possible read error: a much larger clone is one base away. The J gene is TRBJ2-4, the V gene TRBV12-3 or TRBV12-4; no clear D gene. Trimming stripped 3 bases from V and 7 bases from J, with 10 bases between. The CDR3 totals 13 residues. For the CDR3, the DNA is TGTGCCAGCAGTTTCCTACACCTTAACATTCAGTACTTC. Protein product: CASSFLHLNIQYF.

This clonotype was seen ten or more times. This rearrangement joins TRBV29-1 to TRBJ2-7; TRBD1 is a possible D gene (6 bases). V was pared by 0 bases and J by 3 bases, with 15 bases between. Germline V gene sequence: CDR1 SQVTM, CDR2 ANQGSEA. The CDR3 has 15 residues. The CDR3 DNA reads TGCAGCGTTGAAGATCGGGCAGGGGTGAGCTACGAGCAGTACTTC. Its translation: CSVEDRAGVSYEQYF.

A word on this clonotype: A read error may explain this, as a much larger clone is one base away. The chain has TRBV3-1 and TRBJ2-7, with TRBD2 identical over 10 bases. The CDR3 loop spans 14 amino acids. Germline-derived CDR1 and CDR2 are LGHDT and YNNKEL (reference sequence). Unmatched junction bases numbered 4, after V lost 8 bases and J lost 0 bases. The CDR3 region is CASALAGSSYEQYF. CDR3 in DNA: TGTGCCAGCGCACTAGCGGGGAGCTCCTACGAGCAGTACTTC.

The rearrangement uses TRBV5-1 and TRBJ2-1; the D gene is possibly TRBD1 (5 bases). The length of the CDR3 is 14 residues. With 0 bases removed from V and 10 bases from J, the gap between germline ends came to 14 bases. Germline CDR1 is SGHRS and CDR2 is YFSETQ. The CDR3 region has the DNA TGCGCCAGCAGCTTGGGCCTGACAGCGAAGGAGCAGTTCTTC. Translated: CASSLGLTAKEQFF.

The chain joins TRBV7-7 to TRBJ2-7; D is ambiguous. Matching the DNA end better, TRBJ2-5 makes the J call doubtful. Germline CDR1 reads SSHAT; CDR2 reads FNYEAQ (reference sequence). The CDR3 runs to 13 residues. The CDR3 DNA follows: TGTGCCAGCAGCCGAGACACCCTGGAGACCCAGTACTTC. Amino acid sequence: CASSRDTLETQYF.

This CDR3 reads CASIPRASGTNEQFF. The CDR3 DNA sequence: TGTGCCAGCATCCCCCGGGCTAGCGGAACAAATGAGCAGTTCTTC. This sequence joins TRBV11-1 and TRBJ2-1; 7 positions match TRBD2. J gave up 7 bases and V 7 bases, and 13 bases lay outside the gene matches. The CDR3 consists of 15 residues. Germline values: CDR1 SGHAT, CDR2 FQDESV (reference sequence).

V usage is TRBV6-2 or TRBV6-3 and J usage is TRBJ1-1; D is possibly TRBD1 (5 bases). Trimming left V 10 bases short and J 3 bases short, with 12 bases between. Germline V gene sequence: CDR1 MNHEY, CDR2 SVGEGT. The CDR3 loop spans 12 amino acids. The CDR3 DNA reads as TGTGCCATTGGGACGGCTTACACTGAAGCTTTCTTT. This gives the protein CAIGTAYTEAFF.

The chain employs TRBV9 and TRBJ2-1, with 7 bases fitting TRBD2. CDR3 size: 15 residues. V shed 3 bases and J 4 bases; nucleotides not matched to a gene: 7. Per germline, CDR1 SGDLS and CDR2 YYNGEE. CDR3 DNA: TGTGCCAGCAGCGGGGGGGGAAGCGGTTACAATGAGCAGTTCTTC. Translating it yields CASSGGGSGYNEQFF. Together with reference TRBV9 and TRBJ2-1, the CDR3 gives the full variable domain: DSGVTQTPKHLITATGQRVTLRCSPRSGDLSVYWYQQSLDQGLQFLIQYYNGEERAKGNILERFSAQQFPDLHSELNLSSLELGDSALYFCASSGGGSGYNEQFFGPGTRLTVL.

This clonotype was found a few times. For the CDR3, the DNA is TGTGCCAGCAGCCAGGGGACTGGTTCTGGCTACACCTTC. Its translation: CASSQGTGSGYTF. J is TRBJ1-2 and V is TRBV27; TRBD1 is a possible D gene (6 bases). The germline gives CDR1 MNHEY, CDR2 SMNVEV (reference sequence). Between the trimmed V and J ends, which lost 6 bases and 7 bases, there was a span of 15 bases. This CDR3 spans 13 amino acids.

This clonotype was seen more than once but under ten times. The chain has TRBV3-1 and TRBJ1-2; D unresolved. Germline CDR1 LGHDT, CDR2 YNNKEL (reference sequence). Trimming left V 4 bases short and J 2 bases short, with 8 bases between. The CDR3 consists of 13 residues. CDR3 sequence reads: CASSLRLNYGYTF. DNA for the CDR3: TGTGCCAGCAGCCTCCGTCTGAACTATGGCTACACCTTC.

This clonotype has more than one count but fewer than ten. This sequence joins TRBV20-1 and TRBJ1-1; no clear D. V lost 2 bases and J 8 bases, leaving 12 bases between the germline ends. Germline V gene sequence: CDR1 DFQATT, CDR2 SNEGSKA (reference sequence). The CDR3 is made up of 12 amino acids. CDR3 coding DNA: TGCAGTGCTAGAAAGGTCCCACTCGAAGCTTTCTTT. Translation: CSARKVPLEAFF.

This clonotype occurred a few times. The V and J genes are TRBV27 and TRBJ1-1; D gene unclear. CDR1 is MNHEY and CDR2 is SMNVEV in the germline V gene (reference sequence). Between the trimmed V and J ends, which lost 5 bases and 3 bases, there was a span of 10 bases. The CDR3 extends over 13 amino acids. The chain's CDR3 is CASSDDKYTEAFF. The CDR3 DNA follows: TGTGCCAGCAGTGACGACAAGTACACTGAAGCTTTCTTT.

This chain links TRBV27 with TRBJ2-3; no clear D. The CDR3 spans 14 residues. Germline V gene lookup returns CDR1 MNHEY and CDR2 SMNVEV (reference sequence). Trimming left V 6 bases short and J 3 bases short, with 13 bases between. CDR3 DNA sequence: TGTGCCAGCAGGATGTATAGGGAAACAGATACGCAGTATTTT. This sequence encodes CASRMYRETDTQYF.

With regard to this clonotype: This may come from a read error, since a much larger clone is one base off. CDR3 sequence reads: CASGSSVKTSYNEQFF. The CDR3, as DNA: TGTGCCAGCGGCTCGTCAGTCAAAACCTCCTACAATGAGCAGTTCTTC. The chain carries TRBV7-2 and TRBJ2-1; D gene ambiguous. V was cut by 8 bases and J by 0 bases, with 17 bases left in between. CDR3 length equals 16 residues. Germline-derived CDR1 and CDR2 are SGHTA and FQGNSA.